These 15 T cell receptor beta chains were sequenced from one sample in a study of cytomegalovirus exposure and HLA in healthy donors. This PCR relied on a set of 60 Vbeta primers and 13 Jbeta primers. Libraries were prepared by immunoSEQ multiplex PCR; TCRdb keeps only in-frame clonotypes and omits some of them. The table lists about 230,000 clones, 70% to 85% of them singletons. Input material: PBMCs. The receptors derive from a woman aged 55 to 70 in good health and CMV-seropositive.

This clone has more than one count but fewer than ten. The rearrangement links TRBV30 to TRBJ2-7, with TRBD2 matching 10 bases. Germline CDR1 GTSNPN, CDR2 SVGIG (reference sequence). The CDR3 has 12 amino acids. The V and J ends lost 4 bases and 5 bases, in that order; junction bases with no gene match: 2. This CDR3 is CAWTSGGHEQYF. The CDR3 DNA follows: TGTGCCTGGACTAGCGGGGGCCACGAGCAGTACTTC.

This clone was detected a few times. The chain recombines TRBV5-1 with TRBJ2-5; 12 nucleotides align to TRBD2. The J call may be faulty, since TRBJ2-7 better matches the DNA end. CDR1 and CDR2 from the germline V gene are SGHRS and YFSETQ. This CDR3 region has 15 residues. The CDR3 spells CASSSLAGGLYEQYF. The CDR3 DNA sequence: TGCGCCAGCAGCTCACTAGCGGGAGGCCTCTACGAGCAGTACTTC.

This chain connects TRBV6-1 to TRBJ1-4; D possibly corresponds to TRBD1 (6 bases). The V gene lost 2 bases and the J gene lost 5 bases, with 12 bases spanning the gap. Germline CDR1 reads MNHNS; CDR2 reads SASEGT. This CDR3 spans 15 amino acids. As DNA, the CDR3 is TGTGCCAGCAGTGAAAGGGGGTCAGGGAATGAAAAACTGTTTTTT. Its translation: CASSERGSGNEKLFF.

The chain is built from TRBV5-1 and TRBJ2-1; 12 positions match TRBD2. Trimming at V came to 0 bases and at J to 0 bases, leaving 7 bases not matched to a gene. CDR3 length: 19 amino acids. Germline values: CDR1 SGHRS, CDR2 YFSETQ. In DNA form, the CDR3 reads TGCGCCAGCAGCTTGGGTCCTAGCGGGAGGGGGAGCTCCTACAATGAGCAGTTCTTC. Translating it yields CASSLGPSGRGSSYNEQFF.

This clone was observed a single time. CDR3 protein: CASSFPEQAGAFF. CDR3 in DNA: TGTGCCAGCAGTTTCCCCGAACAGGCAGGAGCTTTCTTT. This rearrangement joins TRBV28 to TRBJ1-1, with D possibly TRBD1 on 5 matching bases. CDR3 size: 13 residues. V lost 3 bases and J lost 10, with 15 bases in between. Germline-derived CDR1 and CDR2 are MDHEN and SYDVKM.

The CDR3 protein is CASSYSTGTGNTIYF. In DNA form, the CDR3 reads TGTGCCAGCAGTTACTCGACAGGGACTGGAAACACCATATATTTT. This sequence joins TRBV6-5 and TRBJ1-3; 7 bases agree with TRBD1. This CDR3 is 15 amino acids long. Trimming cost V 0 bases and J 2 bases; bases outside gene matches: 1. Germline V gene sequence: CDR1 MNHEY, CDR2 SVGAGI.

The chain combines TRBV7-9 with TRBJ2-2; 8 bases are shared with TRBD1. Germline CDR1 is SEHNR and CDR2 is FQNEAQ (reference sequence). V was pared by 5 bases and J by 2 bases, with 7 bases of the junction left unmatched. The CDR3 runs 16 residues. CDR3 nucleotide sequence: TGTGCCAGCAGCGTCGGACAGGGTCTCAACACCGGGGAGCTGTTTTTT. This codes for CASSVGQGLNTGELFF.

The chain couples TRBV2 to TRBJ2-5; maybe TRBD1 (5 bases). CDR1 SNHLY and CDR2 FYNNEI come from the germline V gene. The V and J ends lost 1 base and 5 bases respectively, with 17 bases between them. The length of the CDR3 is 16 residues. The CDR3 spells CASSEEGMGWGETQYF. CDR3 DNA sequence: TGTGCCAGCAGTGAAGAGGGGATGGGATGGGGCGAGACCCAGTACTTC.

The CDR3 region has the DNA TGTGCCAGCAGCCCCAGGCCTAGCGGAGAGCAGTTCTTC. Translated, it gives CASSPRPSGEQFF. The chain employs TRBV9 and TRBJ2-1; 7 nucleotides line up with TRBD2. Unmatched junction bases numbered 8, after V lost 4 bases and J lost 10 bases. Germline assignment: CDR1 SGDLS and CDR2 YYNGEE. The CDR3 runs to 13 residues.

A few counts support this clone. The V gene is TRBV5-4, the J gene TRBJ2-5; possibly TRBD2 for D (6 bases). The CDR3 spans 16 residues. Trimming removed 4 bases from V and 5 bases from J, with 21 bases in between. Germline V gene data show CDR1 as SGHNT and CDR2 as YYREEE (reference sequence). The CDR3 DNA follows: TGTGCCAGCAGCCATTCGGGACGGGGGAGATGGGAGACCCAGTACTTC. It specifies CASSHSGRGRWETQYF.

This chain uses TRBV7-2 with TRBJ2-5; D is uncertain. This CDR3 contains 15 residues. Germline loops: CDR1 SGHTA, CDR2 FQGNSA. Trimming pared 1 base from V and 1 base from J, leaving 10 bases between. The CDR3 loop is CASSLVGRSQETQYF. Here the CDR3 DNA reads TGTGCCAGCAGCTTAGTGGGCAGGTCCCAAGAGACCCAGTACTTC.

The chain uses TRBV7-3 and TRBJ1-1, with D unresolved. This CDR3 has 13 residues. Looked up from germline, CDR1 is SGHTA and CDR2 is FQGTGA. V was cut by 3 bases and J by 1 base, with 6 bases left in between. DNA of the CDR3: TGTGCCAGCAGCTTGGCCACGAACACTGAAGCTTTCTTT. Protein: CASSLATNTEAFF.

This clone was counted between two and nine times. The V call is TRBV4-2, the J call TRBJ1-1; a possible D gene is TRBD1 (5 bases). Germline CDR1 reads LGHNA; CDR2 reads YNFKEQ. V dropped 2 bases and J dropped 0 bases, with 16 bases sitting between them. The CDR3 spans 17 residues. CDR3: CASSQRQSTDMNTEAFF. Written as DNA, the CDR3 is TGTGCCAGCAGCCAAAGACAGTCAACGGACATGAACACTGAAGCTTTCTTT.

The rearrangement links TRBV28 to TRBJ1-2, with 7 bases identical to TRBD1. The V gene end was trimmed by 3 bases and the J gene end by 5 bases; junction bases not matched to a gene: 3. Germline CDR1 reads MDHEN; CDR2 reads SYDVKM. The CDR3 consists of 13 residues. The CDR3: CASSFDREYGYTF. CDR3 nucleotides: TGTGCCAGCAGTTTCGACAGGGAGTATGGCTACACCTTC.

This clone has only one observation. CDR3 sequence reads: CASIGQGPLYGYTF. The CDR3 DNA sequence: TGTGCCAGCATTGGGCAGGGGCCCCTCTATGGCTACACCTTC. The chain carries TRBV6-5 and TRBJ1-2; D possibly corresponds to TRBD1 (6 bases). V was cut by 7 bases and J by 4 bases, with 16 bases left in between. This CDR3 spans 14 amino acids. Germline CDR1 and CDR2: MNHEY and SVGAGI.